The rows below give T cell receptor beta chains drawn from one sample of a study of early T cells in non-severe SARS-CoV-2 infection. TCRdb redid the calling of the 5' RACE reads with MiXCR, one entry per CDR3 protein. The table has around 93,000 distinct CDR3 sequences, about an eighth seen once. Sequencing was performed on whole blood, taken at baseline. Source of these receptors: an adult who was a healthcare worker with PCR-confirmed SARS-CoV-2 infection or an uninfected control (not recorded which). The CDR3 runs from the conserved cysteine through the conserved F or W. Each record gives: V gene, clone size, D gene, J gene, CDR3 length, CDR3 DNA, CDR3 protein. A D gene is named only where the DNA matches it firmly. Clone size is not always given. Where it is, it says once, few, many or a class for expanded clones.

TRBV30,few,-,TRBJ2-5,14,TGTGCCTGGAGAGGGATTAGTATTTTGGAGACCCAGTACTTC,CAWRGISILETQYF
TRBV11-1,many,TRBD1,TRBJ2-7,14,TGTGCCAGCAGCACACAGGGGAGAGGCTACGAGCAGTACTTC,CASSTQGRGYEQYF
TRBV6-1,-,-,TRBJ2-3,14,TGTGCCAGCAGCGGTAGGGGCTCTTCAAATACGCAGTATTTT,CASSGRGSSNTQYF
TRBV7-8,-,-,TRBJ2-5,12,TGTGCCAGCAGCTTAGGGGTAGAGTCCCAGTACTTC,CASSLGVESQYF
TRBV29-1,-,TRBD1,TRBJ2-2,16,TGCAGCGTTGTCCCCCGGACAGGGGAAAAAACCGGGGAGCTGTTTTTT,CSVVPRTGEKTGELFF
TRBV28,-,-,TRBJ1-5,15,TGTGCCAGCCACCGGGAGAGGGTAACGCGGCAGCCCCAGCATTTT,CASHRERVTRQPQHF
TRBV3-1,-,-,TRBJ1-1,13,TGTGCCAGCAGCCCCCTGGTGAACACTGAAGCTTTCTTT,CASSPLVNTEAFF
TRBV18,few,TRBD1,TRBJ2-5,15,TGTGCCAGCTCACTCAATACAGGGGGCGTAGAGACCCAGTACTTC,CASSLNTGGVETQYF
TRBV12-3/TRBV12-4,few,-,TRBJ2-2,15,TGTGCCAGCAGTTCTCGACTAGAATACACCGGGGAGCTGTTTTTT,CASSSRLEYTGELFF
TRBV15,few,-,TRBJ1-1,14,TGTGCCACCAGCAGAGATTACGGGGGCGGTGAAGCTTTCTTT,CATSRDYGGGEAFF
TRBV7-9,-,-,TRBJ2-7,12,TGTGCCAGCAGCTTGGAGATATACGAGCAGTACTTC,CASSLEIYEQYF
TRBV20-1,few,-,TRBJ1-1,13,TGCAGTGCTTCGGGCCCAAAGAACACTGAAGCTTTCTTT,CSASGPKNTEAFF
TRBV14,few,-,TRBJ2-1,13,TGTGCCAGCAGTTACGGAGTCTACAATGAGCAGTTCTTC,CASSYGVYNEQFF
TRBV20-1,-,-,TRBJ2-1,17,TGCAGTGCTAGACCCTCTCGCGGGCGCTCGACCTACAATGAGCAGTTCTTC,CSARPSRGRSTYNEQFF
TRBV12-3/TRBV12-4,few,-,TRBJ1-6,14,TGTGCCAGCAGTTGGGACCGGTATAATTCACCCCTCCACTTT,CASSWDRYNSPLHF
TRBV20-1,-,-,TRBJ2-5,12,TGCAGTGCTAGGAGGACTGGGGAGACCCAGTACTTC,CSARRTGETQYF
TRBV19,-,TRBD2,TRBJ2-7,17,TGTGCCAGTAGTGCCGGACTAGCGGGAGGTAGCTCCTACGAGCAGTACTTC,CASSAGLAGGSSYEQYF
TRBV7-6,many,-,TRBJ1-6,14,TGTGCCAGCAGCTCGACAGATTTTAATTCACCCCTCCACTTT,CASSSTDFNSPLHF
TRBV11-3,-,-,TRBJ1-1,12,TGTGCCAGCAGCTTAGATTTTCTCGGGGCTTTCTTT,CASSLDFLGAFF